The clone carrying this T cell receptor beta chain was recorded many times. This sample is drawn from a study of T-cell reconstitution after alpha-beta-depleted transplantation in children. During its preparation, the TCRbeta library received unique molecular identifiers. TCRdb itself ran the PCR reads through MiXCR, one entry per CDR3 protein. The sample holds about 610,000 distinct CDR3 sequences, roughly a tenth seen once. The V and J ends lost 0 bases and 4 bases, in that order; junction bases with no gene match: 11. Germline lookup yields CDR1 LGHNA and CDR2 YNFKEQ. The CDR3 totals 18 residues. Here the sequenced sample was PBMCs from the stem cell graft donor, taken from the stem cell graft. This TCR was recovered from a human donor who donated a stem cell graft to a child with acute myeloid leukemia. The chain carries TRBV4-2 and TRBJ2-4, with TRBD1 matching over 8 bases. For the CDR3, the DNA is TGTGCCAGCAGCCAAGAGTTCACCGGGACAGGTCTTAAAAACATTCAGTACTTC. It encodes CASSQEFTGTGLKNIQYF.